This TCR beta chain was recorded in a study of PD-L1 blockade in urothelial cancer. The overall study: Blood analysis was done at 3 weeks (second dose) and 6 weeks after treatment began.

Documented time point: peripheral blood 6 weeks after treatment start. Peripheral blood mononuclear cells were collected from every patient before and during treatment, yielding between 1 and 8 samples per patient. TCRdb keeps only in-frame clones here, not all; method: immunoSEQ multiplex PCR. The sample consists of 100,000 to 150,000 clones, about 84% of them appearing once. This CDR3 has 13 amino acids. The ends lost 10 bases at V and 2 bases at J; junction bases unmatched: 8. Per the germline V gene, CDR1 is SGDLS and CDR2 is YYNGEE. The sample was PBMCs, taken around atezolizumab (anti-PD-L1) treatment. The receptor was isolated from a man between 45 and 60 years old with urothelial cancer. The V and J genes are TRBV9 and TRBJ1-2, with 7 bases identical to TRBD1. Here the CDR3 DNA reads TGTGCCTCAGCAGAGGGACAGAACTATGGCTACACCTTC. Its protein is CASAEGQNYGYTF.